One sample yielded the 18 T cell receptor beta chains listed below, sequenced in a study of blood T cell repertoires in COVID-19 (dated by TCRdb to 2020 to 2022). Library creation used the immunoSEQ multiplex PCR assay. TCRdb obtained this table from immuneACCESS and retained in-frame rearrangements with V and J assigned. These tables miss some clones; where compared with another copy, unresolved V genes account for less than half of the shortfall, and the remainder is unexplained. The sample has approximately 450,000 clones on record, 75% to 90% of them singletons. The ten largest clonotypes hold 1% to 1.3% of the sample. Material for sequencing was PBMCs or T cells enriched from blood (not recorded which). All receptors derive from a man aged 25-45 years who had recovered from COVID-19.

The chain joins TRBV15 to TRBJ1-5; D gene uncertain. The CDR3 covers 12 residues. CDR1 is LNHNV, CDR2 YYDKDF, per germline (reference sequence). DNA for the CDR3: TGTGCGACCGGGCAGGTGAATCAGCCCCAGCATTTT. The encoded protein is CATGQVNQPQHF.

The rearrangement uses TRBV28 and TRBJ2-6, with D tentatively TRBD2 (6 bases). With 5 bases removed from V and 1 base from J, the gap between germline ends came to 24 bases. This CDR3 is built from 20 residues. Germline assignment: CDR1 MDHEN and CDR2 SYDVKM. CDR3 region: CASSMGGGARGSSGANVLTF. The CDR3 DNA follows: TGTGCCAGCAGTATGGGGGGTGGTGCGAGGGGATCATCTGGGGCCAACGTCCTGACTTTC. Using reference TRBV28 and TRBJ2-6 for the parts outside the CDR3, the full variable domain is DVKVTQSSRYLVKRTGEKVFLECVQDMDHENMFWYRQDPGLGLRLIYFSYDVKMKEKGDIPEGYSVSREKKERFSLILESASTNQTSMYLCASSMGGGARGSSGANVLTFGAGSRLTVL.

The CDR3 DNA reads TGTGCCAGCAGTTTACAGAAGAACACTGAAGCTTTCTTT. As protein: CASSLQKNTEAFF. The chain is built from TRBV12-3 or TRBV12-4 and TRBJ1-1; D is undetermined. V was pared by 2 bases and J by 1 base, with 5 bases between. The CDR3 extends over 13 amino acids.

In DNA, the CDR3 is TGTGCCAGCAGCTTAGTGGGGGCGGGACTAGCGAACACCGGGGAGCTGTTTTTT. It is translated as CASSLVGAGLANTGELFF. The chain recombines TRBV11-2 with TRBJ2-2; 8 bases line up with TRBD2. V was clipped by 1 base and J by 0 bases; unmatched bases: 7. Germline V gene data show CDR1 as SGHAT and CDR2 as FQNNGV. The CDR3 is made up of 18 amino acids.

The chain is built from TRBV25-1 and TRBJ1-4; D not resolved. CDR3 length: 12 amino acids. Germline loops: CDR1 MGHDK, CDR2 SYGVNS. V lost 7 bases, J lost 7 bases, and 10 bases lay in between. The CDR3 sequence: CASTTQAEKLFF. The CDR3 nucleotides read TGTGCCAGCACTACTCAGGCTGAAAAACTGTTTTTT.

The chain uses TRBV15 and TRBJ1-3; 9 bases align to TRBD1. The trim removed 5 bases at V and 3 bases at J, leaving 17 bases unmatched. The CDR3 spans 19 residues. Per the germline V gene, CDR1 is LNHNV and CDR2 is YYDKDF (reference sequence). CDR3 loop: CATSGGGSGQGLNGNTIYF. The CDR3, as DNA: TGTGCCACCAGCGGGGGGGGCTCAGGACAGGGGTTAAATGGAAACACCATATATTTT.

The chain recombines TRBV10-2 with TRBJ1-4, with 11 bases identical to TRBD1. This CDR3 is 16 amino acids long. V shed 2 bases, J shed 6 bases, and the junction held 5 bases outside the gene matches. Germline lookup yields CDR1 WSHSY and CDR2 SAAADI. Here the CDR3 DNA reads TGCGCCAGCAGTGAGAGGGGGACAGGGGGGGATGAAAAACTGTTTTTT. Translation gives CASSERGTGGDEKLFF.

V and J are TRBV5-5 and TRBJ2-5; D is ambiguous. Germline values: CDR1 SGHKS, CDR2 YYEKEE (reference sequence). This CDR3 has 16 amino acids. With 2 bases removed from V and 0 bases from J, the gap between germline ends came to 14 bases. CDR3 in DNA: TGTGCCAGCAGCTTCTATTTGCCAGGCTACCAAGAGACCCAGTACTTC. Translated: CASSFYLPGYQETQYF.

This rearrangement joins TRBV30 to TRBJ2-7; 12 bases align to TRBD1. CDR1 and CDR2 (germline): GTSNPN, SVGIG (reference sequence). V was pared by 6 bases and J by 7 bases, with 7 bases of the junction left unmatched. The length of the CDR3 is 13 residues. The CDR3 DNA is TGTGCCTGCGGGGGACAGGGGGCGTCTGAGCAGTACTTC. Amino acid sequence: CACGGQGASEQYF.

The chain uses TRBV2 and TRBJ1-1, with D hard to call. The CDR3 consists of 13 residues. Trimming shortened V by 5 bases and J by 4 bases, and 11 bases separated the two germline ends. The germline V gene encodes CDR1 SNHLY and CDR2 FYNNEI. The CDR3 here is CASSRGRSTEAFF. The CDR3 DNA reads as TGTGCCAGCAGTCGAGGTAGAAGCACTGAAGCTTTCTTT.

V is TRBV10-3 and J is TRBJ2-1; 9 positions agree with TRBD2. Germline assignment: CDR1 ENHRY and CDR2 SYGVKD. The junction had 7 bases not matched to a gene; V was cut back by 4 bases and J by 12 bases. The CDR3 totals 13 residues. This CDR3 reads CAISGPGLAWQFF. DNA of the CDR3: TGTGCCATCAGTGGGCCGGGACTAGCCTGGCAGTTCTTC.

V and J are TRBV18 and TRBJ2-5; D is possibly TRBD2 (6 bases). The CDR3 is 19 residues long. Germline loops: CDR1 KGHSH, CDR2 LQKENI. Trimming shortened V by 6 bases and J by 4 bases, and 30 bases separated the two germline ends. Here the CDR3 reads CASSRVGPAEGSERETQYF. The CDR3 region has the DNA TGTGCCAGCTCCCGGGTAGGTCCAGCGGAGGGGTCGGAGCGAGAGACCCAGTACTTC.

V usage is TRBV10-3 and J usage is TRBJ2-1; the D is unclear. Germline CDR1 ENHRY, CDR2 SYGVKD. The CDR3 spans 12 residues. V was trimmed by 9 bases and J by 4 bases, leaving 10 bases between them. The DNA of the CDR3 is TGTGCCATTGCAGGAAGGTACAATGAGCAGTTCTTC. This translates into CAIAGRYNEQFF.

The chain carries TRBV5-1 and TRBJ2-3; 9 positions agree with TRBD2. The CDR3 runs to 14 residues. Per germline, CDR1 SGHRS and CDR2 YFSETQ. Trimming at V came to 10 bases and at J to 1 base, leaving 7 bases not matched to a gene. This chain's CDR3 is CAGSGRGGTDTQYF. The CDR3 DNA sequence: TGCGCCGGTAGCGGGAGAGGTGGCACAGATACGCAGTATTTT.

The chain employs TRBV4-1 and TRBJ1-1; TRBD1 is a possible D gene (6 bases). Germline-derived CDR1 and CDR2 are MGHRA and YSYEKL. V lost 0 bases and J 10 bases, leaving 12 bases between the germline ends. This CDR3 contains 13 residues. The CDR3 nucleotides are TGCGCCAGCAGCCAAGATTTCAGGGGCAGAGCTTTCTTT. Protein product: CASSQDFRGRAFF.

This chain joins TRBV9 and TRBJ2-3, with 7 bases matching TRBD2. Germline assignment: CDR1 SGDLS and CDR2 YYNGEE. Trimming removed 5 bases from V and 0 bases from J; junction bases left unmatched: 3. The CDR3 runs 14 residues. The CDR3 sequence: CASRGGTSTDTQYF. Here the CDR3 DNA reads TGTGCCAGCAGGGGAGGGACTAGCACAGATACGCAGTATTTT. Based on the CDR3 plus reference TRBV9 and TRBJ2-3, the full variable domain is DSGVTQTPKHLITATGQRVTLRCSPRSGDLSVYWYQQSLDQGLQFLIQYYNGEERAKGNILERFSAQQFPDLHSELNLSSLELGDSALYFCASRGGTSTDTQYFGPGTRLTVL.

The V and J genes are TRBV10-3 and TRBJ2-7; no firm D call. Germline loops: CDR1 ENHRY, CDR2 SYGVKD. This CDR3 contains 15 residues. V lost 0 bases and J lost 3, with 12 bases in between. In DNA form, the CDR3 reads TGTGCCATCAGTGAGTCGGTTCTGGGCAGCTACGAGCAGTACTTC. Residues: CAISESVLGSYEQYF.

The V call is TRBV7-3, the J call TRBJ2-3; TRBD2 aligns across 14 bases. The V and J ends lost 2 bases and 5 bases, in that order; junction bases with no gene match: 3. Looked up from germline, CDR1 is SGHTA and CDR2 is FQGTGA. CDR3 size: 16 residues. CDR3 DNA: TGTGCCAGCAGCTTAGGGACTAGCGGGAGTGGAGATACGCAGTATTTT. It yields the protein CASSLGTSGSGDTQYF.